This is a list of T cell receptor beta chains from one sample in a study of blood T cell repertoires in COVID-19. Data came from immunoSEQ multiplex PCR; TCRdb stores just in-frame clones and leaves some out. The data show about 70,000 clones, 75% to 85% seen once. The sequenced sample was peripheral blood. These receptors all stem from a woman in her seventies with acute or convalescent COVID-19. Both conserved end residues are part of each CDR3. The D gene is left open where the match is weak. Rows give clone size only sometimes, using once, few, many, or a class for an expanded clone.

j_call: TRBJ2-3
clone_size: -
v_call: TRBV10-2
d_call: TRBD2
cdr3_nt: TGCGCCAGCAGGAAAGGCAGGGACAGCGGGGGGACAGATACGCAGTATTTT
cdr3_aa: CASRKGRDSGGTDTQYF

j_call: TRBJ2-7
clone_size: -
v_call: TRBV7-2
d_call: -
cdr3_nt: TGTGCCAGCAGCTTAGCGGGAGGACGATCCTACGAGCAGTACTTC
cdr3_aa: CASSLAGGRSYEQYF

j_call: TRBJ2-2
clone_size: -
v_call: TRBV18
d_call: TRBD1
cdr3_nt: TGTGCCAGCCCCACATCGGACAGGGCAAACACCGGGGAGCTGTTTTTT
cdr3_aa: CASPTSDRANTGELFF

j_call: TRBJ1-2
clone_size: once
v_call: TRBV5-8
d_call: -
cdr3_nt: TGTGCCAGCAGCTTTGGCTCTAGGGGCAGGACTAACTATGGCTACACCTTC
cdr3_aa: CASSFGSRGRTNYGYTF

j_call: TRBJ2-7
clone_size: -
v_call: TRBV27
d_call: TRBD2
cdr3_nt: TGTGCCAGCCATTTAGCGGGAACATGGCCCTACGAGCAGTACTTC
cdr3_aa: CASHLAGTWPYEQYF

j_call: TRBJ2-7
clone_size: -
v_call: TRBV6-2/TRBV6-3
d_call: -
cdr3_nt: TGTGCCAGCAGACCTCTAGATCCGTCCCTCTACGAGCAGTACTTC
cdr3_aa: CASRPLDPSLYEQYF

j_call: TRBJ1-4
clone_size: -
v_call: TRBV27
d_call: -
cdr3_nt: TGTGCCAGCAGTTACCAGGGGTCCCCCAATGAAAAACTGTTTTTT
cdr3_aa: CASSYQGSPNEKLFF

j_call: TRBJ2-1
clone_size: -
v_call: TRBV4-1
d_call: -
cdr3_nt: TGCGCCAGCAGCCAAGTGAGTGCCATCAATGAGCAGTTCTTC
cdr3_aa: CASSQVSAINEQFF

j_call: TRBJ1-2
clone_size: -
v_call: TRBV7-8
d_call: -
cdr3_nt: TGTGCCAGCAGCTGGTCATTGGACATCAACTATGGCTACACCTTC
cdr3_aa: CASSWSLDINYGYTF

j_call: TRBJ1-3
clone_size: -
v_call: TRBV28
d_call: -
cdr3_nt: TGTGCCAGCAGTTTATCCCGTAACTCTGGAAACACCATATATTTT
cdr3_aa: CASSLSRNSGNTIYF

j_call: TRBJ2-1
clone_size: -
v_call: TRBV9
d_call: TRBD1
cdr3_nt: TGTGCCAGCAGCGTAGCTCCCCTCGGGACAGGGATCTCCTACAATGAGCAGTTCTTC
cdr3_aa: CASSVAPLGTGISYNEQFF

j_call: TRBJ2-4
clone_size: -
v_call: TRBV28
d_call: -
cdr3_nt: TGTGCCAGCAGTTTCGGAGGTAGTTCGTACATTCAGTACTTC
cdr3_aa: CASSFGGSSYIQYF

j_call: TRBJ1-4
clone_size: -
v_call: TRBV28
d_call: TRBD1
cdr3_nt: TGTGCCAGCAGAGGGACAGGTGACACTAATGAAAAACTGTTTTTT
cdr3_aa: CASRGTGDTNEKLFF

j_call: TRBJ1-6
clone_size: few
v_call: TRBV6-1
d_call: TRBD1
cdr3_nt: TGTGCCAGCAGTGAAATTCAGGGGGCGATACTTTCACCCCTCCACTTT
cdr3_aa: CASSEIQGAILSPLHF

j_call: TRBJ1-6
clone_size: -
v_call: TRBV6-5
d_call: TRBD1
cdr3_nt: TGTGCCAGCACCTCCCGGGACAGCTATAATTCACCCCTCCACTTT
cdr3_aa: CASTSRDSYNSPLHF

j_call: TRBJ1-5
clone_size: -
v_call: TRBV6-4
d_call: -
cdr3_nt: TGTGCCAGCAGTGCAAGGGGAGGGGGTCAGCCCCAGCATTTT
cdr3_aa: CASSARGGGQPQHF

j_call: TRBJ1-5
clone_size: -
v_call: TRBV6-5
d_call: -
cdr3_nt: TGTGCCAGCAGGCCCTTTCCAAGCGAGGGAGAAGCCCAGCATTTT
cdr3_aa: CASRPFPSEGEAQHF

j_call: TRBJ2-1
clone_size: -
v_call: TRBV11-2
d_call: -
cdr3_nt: TGTGCCAGCAGCTTAGAACAGAGCTCCTACAATGAGCAGTTCTTC
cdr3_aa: CASSLEQSSYNEQFF

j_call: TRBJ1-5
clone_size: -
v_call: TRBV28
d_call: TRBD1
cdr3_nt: TGTGCCAGCAGTCCCTCCTACAGGGGGCTGGTGCCCCAGCATTTT
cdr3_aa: CASSPSYRGLVPQHF

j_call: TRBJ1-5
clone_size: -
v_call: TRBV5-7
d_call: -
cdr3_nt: TGTGCCAGCAGCTTGGCCGACGGGTCCGGGGAGCCCCAGCATTTT
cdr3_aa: CASSLADGSGEPQHF

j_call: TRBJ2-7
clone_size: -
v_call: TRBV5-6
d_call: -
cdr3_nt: TGTGCCAGCAGCTTCAAGGGGCCCTACGAGCAGTACTTC
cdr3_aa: CASSFKGPYEQYF

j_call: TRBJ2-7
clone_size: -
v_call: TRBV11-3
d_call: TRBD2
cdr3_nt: TGTGCCAGCAGCTTTACCCTCCCGTGGACTAGCGGGAACTACGAGCAGTACTTC
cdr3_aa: CASSFTLPWTSGNYEQYF

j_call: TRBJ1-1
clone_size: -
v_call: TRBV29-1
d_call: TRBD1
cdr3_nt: TGCAGCGCCGGACAGGGGATGAACACTGAAGCTTTCTTT
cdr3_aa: CSAGQGMNTEAFF

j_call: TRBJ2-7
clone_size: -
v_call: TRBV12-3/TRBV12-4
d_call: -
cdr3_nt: TGTGCCAGCGGCTCCGGCCCAGCGACGGAGCAGTACTTC
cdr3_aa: CASGSGPATEQYF

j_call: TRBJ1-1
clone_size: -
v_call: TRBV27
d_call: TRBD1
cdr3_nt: TGTGCCAGCAGTTTCTGGACAGGGGAAGCTTTCTTT
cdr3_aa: CASSFWTGEAFF

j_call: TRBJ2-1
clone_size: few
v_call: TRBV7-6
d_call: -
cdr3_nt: TGTGCCAGCAGCTTACCGAGTGGGTTCGGGGGGCTTCGGAATGAGCAGTTCTTC
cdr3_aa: CASSLPSGFGGLRNEQFF

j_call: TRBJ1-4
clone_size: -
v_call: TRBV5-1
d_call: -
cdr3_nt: TGCGCCAGCAGAACGGGGTCGGTGGCTAATGAAAAACTGTTTTTT
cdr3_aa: CASRTGSVANEKLFF

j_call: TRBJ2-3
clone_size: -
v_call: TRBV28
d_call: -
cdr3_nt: TGTGCCAGCAGTCTCTTCTCTTCGGCGCAGTATTTT
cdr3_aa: CASSLFSSAQYF

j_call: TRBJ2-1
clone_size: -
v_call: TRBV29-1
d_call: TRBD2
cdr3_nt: TGCAGCGTTGAAGACCCGCTAGCGGGATCTCCCCGGTTCTTC
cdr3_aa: CSVEDPLAGSPRFF

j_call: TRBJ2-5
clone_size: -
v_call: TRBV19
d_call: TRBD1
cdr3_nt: TGTGCCAGTAGTGCAGGGACAGTGGCTCAAGAGACCCAGTACTTC
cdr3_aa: CASSAGTVAQETQYF

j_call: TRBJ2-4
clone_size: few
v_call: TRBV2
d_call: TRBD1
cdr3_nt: TGTGCCAGCACCAAAGACAGGGTTAGGTACTTC
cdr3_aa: CASTKDRVRYF

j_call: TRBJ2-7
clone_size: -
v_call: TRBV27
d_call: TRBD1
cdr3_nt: TGTGCCAGCAGTTCTTACAGGGGTCAGACCTACGAGCAGTACTTC
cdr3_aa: CASSSYRGQTYEQYF

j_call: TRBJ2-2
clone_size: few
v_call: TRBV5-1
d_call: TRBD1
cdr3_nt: TGCGCCAGCAGTCCCGGGACAGGGTACACCGGGGAGCTGTTTTTT
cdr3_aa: CASSPGTGYTGELFF

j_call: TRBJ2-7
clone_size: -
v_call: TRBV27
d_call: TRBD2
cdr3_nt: TGTGCCAGCAGACCCCGACTAGCCGGCGAGCAGTACTTC
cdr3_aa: CASRPRLAGEQYF

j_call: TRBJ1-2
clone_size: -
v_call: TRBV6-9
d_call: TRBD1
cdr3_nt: TGTGCCAGCAGTTATTCGAGGGCAGGGGGAGGCTACACCTTC
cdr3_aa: CASSYSRAGGGYTF

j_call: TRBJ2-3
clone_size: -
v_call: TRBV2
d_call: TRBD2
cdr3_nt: TGTGCCAGCAGTGGACTAGCTAGCACAGATACGCAGTATTTT
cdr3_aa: CASSGLASTDTQYF

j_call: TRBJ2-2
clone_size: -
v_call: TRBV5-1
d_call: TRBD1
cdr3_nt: TGCGCCAGCAGCTGGACAGGGTCCGCCGGGGAGCTGTTTTTT
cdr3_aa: CASSWTGSAGELFF

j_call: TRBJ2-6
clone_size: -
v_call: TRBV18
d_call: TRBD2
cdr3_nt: TGTGCCAGCTCACCCCCGGGACTAGCGGGATCGGGGGCCAACGTCCTGACTTTC
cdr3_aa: CASSPPGLAGSGANVLTF

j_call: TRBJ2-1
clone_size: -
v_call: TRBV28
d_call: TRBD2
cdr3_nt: TGTGCCAGCAGTTTCTATGGGCGGCGGGAGCGGTACAATGAGCAGTTCTTC
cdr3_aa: CASSFYGRRERYNEQFF

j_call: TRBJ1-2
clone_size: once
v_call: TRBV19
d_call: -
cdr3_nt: TGTGCCAGTACCCCCGCGGGGTCTAACTATGGCTACACCTTC
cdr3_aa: CASTPAGSNYGYTF

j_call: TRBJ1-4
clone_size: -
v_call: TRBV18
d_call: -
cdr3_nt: TGTGCCAGCTCCCCGGCAACTAATGAAAAACTGTTTTTT
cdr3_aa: CASSPATNEKLFF

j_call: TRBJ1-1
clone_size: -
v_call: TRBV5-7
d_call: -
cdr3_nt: TGTGCCAGCAGCCGCCCCCGGGCAATCGGGGGCACTGAAGCTTTCTTT
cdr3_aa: CASSRPRAIGGTEAFF

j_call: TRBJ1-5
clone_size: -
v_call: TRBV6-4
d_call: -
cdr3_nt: TGTGCCAGCAGTGACGTTTATAGCAATCAGCCCCAGCATTTT
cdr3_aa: CASSDVYSNQPQHF

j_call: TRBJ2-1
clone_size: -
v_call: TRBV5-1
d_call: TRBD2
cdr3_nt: TGCGCCAGCAGCTTAACTAGCGTTGAGCAGTTCTTC
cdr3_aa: CASSLTSVEQFF

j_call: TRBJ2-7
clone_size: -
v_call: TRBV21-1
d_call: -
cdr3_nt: TGTGCCAGCAGCAATCGGCCGGGACAGGGTCTCAATTTGAGCTCCTACGAGCAGTACTTC
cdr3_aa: CASSNRPGQGLNLSSYEQYF